The 6 T cell receptor beta chains listed next were all sequenced from one sample in a study of tumor and adjacent non-tumor tissue in lung cancer. This sample's RNA came from whole unsorted tissue. The library came from three nested PCR rounds adapted from ARM-PCR protocols. TCRdb re-analysed the multiplex PCR reads in MiXCR, keeping a single row per CDR3 protein. The table has fewer than 130,000 distinct CDR3 sequences, 75% to 90% seen once. The sample was lung tumor tissue. These receptors were taken from a man aged 70 or older with non-small cell lung cancer.

On this clonotype: The junction departs from germline at one end; a sequencing error may be responsible. The chain recombines TRBV29-1 with TRBJ2-7; TRBD1 or TRBD2 may be the D gene (5 bases each). This CDR3 region has 12 residues. Germline values: CDR1 SQVTM, CDR2 ANQGSEA. The CDR3 DNA sequence: TGCAGCGCCTGGGGGACGAACCCCGGGCAGTTTTTC. This translates into CSAWGTNPGQFF.

For this clonotype: At one end the junction does not follow the germline gene, possibly because of a read error. The J gene is TRBJ2-1, the V gene TRBV12-3 or TRBV12-4; the D is unclear. The CDR3 extends over 13 amino acids. In DNA, the CDR3 is TGTACCAGCAGTTTAATAGGGAACAATGAGCCGTTCTTC. Its protein is CTSSLIGNNEPFF.

As to this clonotype: Because the CDR3's place on the DNA is in doubt, the DNA is left out and the CDR3 is given as listed by TCRdb. This chain connects TRBV29-1 to TRBJ2-2; whether TRBD2, the table's D call, matches the DNA was not checked. The CDR3 has 14 residues if both end residues are counted. Germline CDR1 SQVTM, CDR2 ANQGSEA. CDR3 amino acids: CSADVAGGTRELLF.

This clonotype came up a few times. The chain employs TRBV5-4 and TRBJ2-2; D is uncertain. The CDR3 totals 12 residues. In germline, CDR1 is SGHNT, CDR2 YYREEE (reference sequence). Trimming shortened V by 7 bases and J by 6 bases, and 10 bases separated the two germline ends. DNA of the CDR3: TGTGCCAGCGGCTCAGACGCCGGGGAGCTGTTTTTT. Translating gives CASGSDAGELFF.

Points on this clonotype: This likely comes from a read error, as the CDR3 has no conserved phenylalanine or tryptophan at its end. The chain employs TRBV6-5 and TRBJ2-7; D perhaps matches TRBD1 (6 bases). Germline V gene lookup returns CDR1 MNHEY and CDR2 SVGAGI. V shed 9 bases and J shed 2 bases, with 17 bases lying between them. The CDR3 has 14 amino acids. Here the CDR3 reads CASGYVRGTYEQYS. CDR3 nucleotide sequence: TGTGCCAGTGGTTACGTGAGGGGGACCTACGAGCAGTACTCC.

In this sample, this clonotype turned up many times. The CDR3 coding sequence is TGTGCCAGCAGCACAGGGGGAACCGGGGAGCTGTTTTTT. This translates into CASSTGGTGELFF. The chain combines TRBV7-9 with TRBJ2-2, with 8 bases identical to TRBD1. V trimming: 5 bases; J trimming: 5 bases; junction bases outside the gene matches: 1. Germline V CDR1 and CDR2: SEHNR, FQNEAQ (reference sequence). This CDR3 is 13 amino acids long. The full variable domain, completed using reference TRBV7-9 and TRBJ2-2, is DTGVSQNPRHKITKRGQNVTFRCDPISEHNRLYWYRQTLGQGPEFLTYFQNEAQLEKSRLLSDRFSAERPKGSFSTLEIQRTEQGDSAMYLCASSTGGTGELFFGEGSRLTVL.